The 5 T cell receptor beta chains reported below all come from one sample, sequenced in a study of metastatic and nonmetastatic thyroid tumors. TCRdb re-called the PCR reads via MiXCR. The profile covers around 38,000 clones, with roughly a quarter appearing a single time and 8% to 10% taken by the ten largest. Before thyroid surgery, none of the patients had received any treatment. Material for sequencing was blood. The source of these receptors is a female donor with papillary thyroid cancer or a benign thyroid nodule (not recorded which). Some clones in this sample may be carry-over from other donors' samples.

The chain is built from TRBV20-1 and TRBJ1-1; D remains unclear. This CDR3 spans 13 amino acids. Germline V gives CDR1 DFQATT, CDR2 SNEGSKA (reference sequence). Trimming left V 5 bases short and J 1 base short, with 11 bases between. This chain's CDR3 is CSAFRAPNTEAFF. CDR3 bases: TGCAGTGCTTTCCGGGCCCCGAACACTGAAGCTTTCTTT.

Concerning this clone: The junction and the germline gene differ at one end; a read error may be behind it. This chain uses TRBV7-8 with TRBJ2-6, with 8 bases aligning to TRBD2. CDR1 is SGHVS, CDR2 FQNEAQ, per germline. The CDR3 is 17 amino acids. CDR3 DNA: TGTGCCATCAGCTTTAGCGCGGGGGGATCTGGGGCCAACGTCCTGACTTTC. It is translated as CAISFSAGGSGANVLTF.

In this sample, this clone is medium-sized. This chain links TRBV6-1 with TRBJ1-1; the D gene is possibly TRBD1 (5 bases). Trimming stripped 7 bases from V and 5 bases from J, with 11 bases between. This CDR3 region has 12 residues. Germline V CDR1 and CDR2: MNHNS, SASEGT. The CDR3 sequence: CASIGGETEAFF. In DNA, the CDR3 is TGTGCCAGCATCGGAGGGGAAACTGAAGCTTTCTTT.

The chain uses TRBV7-8 and TRBJ2-2; 7 bases are a match to TRBD2. CDR1 is SGHVS and CDR2 is FQNEAQ in the germline V gene. The trim removed 3 bases at V and 6 bases at J, leaving 16 bases unmatched. The CDR3 is 18 residues long. The CDR3 sequence: CASSFGQGSKRGPGELFF. The DNA for the CDR3 is TGTGCCAGCAGCTTTGGGCAGGGTAGTAAGCGGGGCCCCGGGGAGCTGTTTTTT.

The chain carries TRBV6-2 or TRBV6-3 and TRBJ2-2; possibly TRBD1 or TRBD2 for D (5 bases each). Trimming stripped 6 bases from V and 6 bases from J, with 14 bases between. This CDR3 contains 14 residues. Germline values: CDR1 MNHEY, CDR2 SVGEGT. The CDR3 DNA follows: TGTGCCAGCAGGGGAGCTACAGGATCCGGGGAGCTGTTTTTT. Translation: CASRGATGSGELFF.